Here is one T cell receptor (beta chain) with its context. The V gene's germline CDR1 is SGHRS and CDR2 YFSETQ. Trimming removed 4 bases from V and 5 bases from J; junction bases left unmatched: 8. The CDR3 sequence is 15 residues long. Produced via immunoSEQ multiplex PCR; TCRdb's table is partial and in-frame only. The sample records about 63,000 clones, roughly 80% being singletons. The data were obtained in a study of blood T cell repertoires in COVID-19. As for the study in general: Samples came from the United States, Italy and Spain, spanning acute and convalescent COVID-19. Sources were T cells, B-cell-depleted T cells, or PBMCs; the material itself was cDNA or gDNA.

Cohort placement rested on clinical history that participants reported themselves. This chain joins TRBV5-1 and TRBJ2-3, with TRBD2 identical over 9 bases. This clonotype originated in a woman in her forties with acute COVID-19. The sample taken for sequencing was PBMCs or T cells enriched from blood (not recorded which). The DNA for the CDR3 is TGCGCCAGCAGCACCGGACTAGCGTCCGGAGATACGCAGTATTTT. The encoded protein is CASSTGLASGDTQYF.